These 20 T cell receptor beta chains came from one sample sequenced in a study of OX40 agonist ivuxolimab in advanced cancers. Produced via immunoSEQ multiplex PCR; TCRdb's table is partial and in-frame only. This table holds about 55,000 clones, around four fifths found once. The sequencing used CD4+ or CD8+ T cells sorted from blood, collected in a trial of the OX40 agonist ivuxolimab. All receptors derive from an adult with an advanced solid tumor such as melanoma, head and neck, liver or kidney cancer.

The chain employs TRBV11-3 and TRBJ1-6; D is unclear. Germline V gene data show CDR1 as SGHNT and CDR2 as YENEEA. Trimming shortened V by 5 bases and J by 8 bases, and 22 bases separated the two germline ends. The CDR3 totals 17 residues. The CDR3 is CASSGGTPLLPHSPLHF. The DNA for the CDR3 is TGTGCCAGCAGCGGTGGAACCCCACTCCTACCTCATTCACCCCTCCACTTT.

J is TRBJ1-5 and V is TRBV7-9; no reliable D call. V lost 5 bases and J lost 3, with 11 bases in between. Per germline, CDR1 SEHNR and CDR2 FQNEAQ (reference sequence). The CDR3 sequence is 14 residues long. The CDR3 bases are TGTGCCAGCAGCGGCAGAGCCCCCAATCAGCCCCAGCATTTT. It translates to CASSGRAPNQPQHF.

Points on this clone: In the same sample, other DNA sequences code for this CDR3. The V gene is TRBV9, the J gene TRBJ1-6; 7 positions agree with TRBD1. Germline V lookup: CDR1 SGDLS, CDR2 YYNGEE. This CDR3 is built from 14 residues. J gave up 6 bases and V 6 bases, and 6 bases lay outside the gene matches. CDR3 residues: CASTRDRSNSPLHF. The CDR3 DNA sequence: TGTGCCAGCACTCGGGACAGAAGTAATTCACCCCTCCACTTT.

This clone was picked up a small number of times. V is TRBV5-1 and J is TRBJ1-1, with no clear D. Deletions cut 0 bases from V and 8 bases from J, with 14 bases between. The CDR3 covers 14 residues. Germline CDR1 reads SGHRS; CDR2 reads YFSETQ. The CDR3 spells CASSLGHSVIEAFF. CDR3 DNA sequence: TGCGCCAGCAGCTTGGGTCACAGCGTGATCGAAGCTTTCTTT. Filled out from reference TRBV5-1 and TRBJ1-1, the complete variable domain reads KAGVTQTPRYLIKTRGQQVTLSCSPISGHRSVSWYQQTPGQGLQFLFEYFSETQRNKGNFPGRFSGRQFSNSRSEMNVSTLELGDSALYLCASSLGHSVIEAFFGQGTRLTVV.

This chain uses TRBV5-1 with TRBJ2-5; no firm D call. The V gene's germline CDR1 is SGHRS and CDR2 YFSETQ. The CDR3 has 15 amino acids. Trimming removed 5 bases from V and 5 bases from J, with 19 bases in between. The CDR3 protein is CASRGPDPTSETQYF. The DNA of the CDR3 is TGCGCCAGCAGAGGGCCGGACCCAACCTCCGAGACCCAGTACTTC.

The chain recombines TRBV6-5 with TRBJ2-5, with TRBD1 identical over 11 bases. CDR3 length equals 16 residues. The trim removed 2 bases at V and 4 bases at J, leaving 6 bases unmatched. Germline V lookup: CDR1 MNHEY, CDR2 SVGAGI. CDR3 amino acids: CASSYGVGTGGETQYF. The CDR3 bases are TGTGCCAGCAGTTACGGGGTGGGGACAGGGGGAGAGACCCAGTACTTC.

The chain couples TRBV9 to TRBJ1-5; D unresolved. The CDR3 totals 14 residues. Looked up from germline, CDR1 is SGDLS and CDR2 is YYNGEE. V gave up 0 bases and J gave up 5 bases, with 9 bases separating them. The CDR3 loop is CASSVGLDDQPQHF. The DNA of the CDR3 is TGTGCCAGCAGCGTAGGCCTGGACGATCAGCCCCAGCATTTT.

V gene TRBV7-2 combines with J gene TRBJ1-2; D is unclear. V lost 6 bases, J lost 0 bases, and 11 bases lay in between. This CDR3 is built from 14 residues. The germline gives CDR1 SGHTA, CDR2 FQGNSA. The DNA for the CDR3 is TGTGCCAGCAGTTTCGGGAACACTAACTATGGCTACACCTTC. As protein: CASSFGNTNYGYTF.

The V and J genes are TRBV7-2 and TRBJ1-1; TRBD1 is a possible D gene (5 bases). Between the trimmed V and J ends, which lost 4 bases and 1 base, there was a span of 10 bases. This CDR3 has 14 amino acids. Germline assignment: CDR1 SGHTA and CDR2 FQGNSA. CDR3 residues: CASSSLQGNTEAFF. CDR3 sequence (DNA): TGTGCCAGCAGCTCCCTCCAGGGGAACACTGAAGCTTTCTTT.

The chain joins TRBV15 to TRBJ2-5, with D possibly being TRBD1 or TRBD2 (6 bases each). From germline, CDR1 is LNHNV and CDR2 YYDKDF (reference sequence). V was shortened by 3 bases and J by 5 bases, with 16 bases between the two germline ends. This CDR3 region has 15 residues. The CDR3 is CATSSQGGLGETQYF. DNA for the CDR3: TGTGCCACCAGCAGCCAAGGGGGGCTAGGCGAGACCCAGTACTTC.

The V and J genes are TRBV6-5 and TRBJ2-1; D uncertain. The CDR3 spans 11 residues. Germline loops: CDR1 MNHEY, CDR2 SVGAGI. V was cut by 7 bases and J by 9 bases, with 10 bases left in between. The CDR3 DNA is TGTGCCAGCACCATCGGCGGTGAGCAGTTCTTC. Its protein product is CASTIGGEQFF.

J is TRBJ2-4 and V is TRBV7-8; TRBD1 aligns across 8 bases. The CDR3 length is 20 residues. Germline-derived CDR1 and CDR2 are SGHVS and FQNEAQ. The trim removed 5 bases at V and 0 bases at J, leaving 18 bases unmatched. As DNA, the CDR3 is TGTGCCAGCAGCACCCCGGTTGGGACAGGAGTTCCTCTAGCCAAAAACATTCAGTACTTC. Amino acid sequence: CASSTPVGTGVPLAKNIQYF.

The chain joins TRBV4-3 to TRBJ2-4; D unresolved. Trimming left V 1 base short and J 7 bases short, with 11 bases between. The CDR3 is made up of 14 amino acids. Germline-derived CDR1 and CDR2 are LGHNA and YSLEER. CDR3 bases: TGCGCCAGCAGCCAAGTCGGAATCGGGAACATTCAGTACTTC. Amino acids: CASSQVGIGNIQYF.

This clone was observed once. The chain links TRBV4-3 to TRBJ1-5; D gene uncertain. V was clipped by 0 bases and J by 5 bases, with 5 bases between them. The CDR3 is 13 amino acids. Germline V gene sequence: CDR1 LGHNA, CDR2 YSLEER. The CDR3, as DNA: TGCGCCAGCAGCCAAGATTTCTATCAGCCCCAGCATTTT. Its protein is CASSQDFYQPQHF.

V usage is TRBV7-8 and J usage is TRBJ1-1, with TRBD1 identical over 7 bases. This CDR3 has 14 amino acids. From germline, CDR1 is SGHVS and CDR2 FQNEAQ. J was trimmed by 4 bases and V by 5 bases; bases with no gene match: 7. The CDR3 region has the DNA TGTGCCAGCAGCCCCAATCGACAGGGCACTGAAGCTTTCTTT. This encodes CASSPNRQGTEAFF.

The CDR3 spells CASTGQGGNNQPQHF. In nucleotides, the CDR3 is TGTGCCAGCACGGGACAGGGGGGCAACAATCAGCCCCAGCATTTT. The V and J genes are TRBV6-1 and TRBJ1-5; TRBD1 agrees at 11 bases. The CDR3 spans 15 residues. J lost 3 bases, V lost 7 bases, and 5 bases had no gene match. Germline V gene data show CDR1 as MNHNS and CDR2 as SASEGT.

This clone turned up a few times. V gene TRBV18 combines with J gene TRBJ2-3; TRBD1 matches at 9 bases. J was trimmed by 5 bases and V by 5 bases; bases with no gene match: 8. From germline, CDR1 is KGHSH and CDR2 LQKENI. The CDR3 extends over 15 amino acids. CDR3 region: CASSVRQGVGDTQYF. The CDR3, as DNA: TGTGCCAGCTCAGTACGACAGGGGGTAGGAGATACGCAGTATTTT. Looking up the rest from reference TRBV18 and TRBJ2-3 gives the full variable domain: NAGVMQNPRHLVRRRGQEARLRCSPMKGHSHVYWYRQLPEEGLKFMVYLQKENIIDESGMPKERFSAEFPKEGPSILRIQQVVRGDSAAYFCASSVRQGVGDTQYFGPGTRLTVL.

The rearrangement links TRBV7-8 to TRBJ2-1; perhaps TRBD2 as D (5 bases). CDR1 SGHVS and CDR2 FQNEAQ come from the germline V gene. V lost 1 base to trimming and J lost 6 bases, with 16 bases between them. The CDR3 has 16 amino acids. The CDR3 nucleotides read TGTGCCAGCAGCTTAGAGAGGGTCACCTACTCCAATGAGCAGTTCTTC. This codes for CASSLERVTYSNEQFF.

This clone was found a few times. CDR3 DNA sequence: TGTGCCAGCAGCCCCGCGAGCGGGGGCGGGACAGATACGCAGTATTTT. Its translation is CASSPASGGGTDTQYF. The genes are TRBV7-3 and TRBJ2-3; 8 bases fit TRBD2. Germline CDR1 is SGHTA and CDR2 is FQGTGA. This CDR3 is built from 16 residues. With 5 bases clipped from V and 3 bases from J, the junction kept 10 bases outside the gene matches.

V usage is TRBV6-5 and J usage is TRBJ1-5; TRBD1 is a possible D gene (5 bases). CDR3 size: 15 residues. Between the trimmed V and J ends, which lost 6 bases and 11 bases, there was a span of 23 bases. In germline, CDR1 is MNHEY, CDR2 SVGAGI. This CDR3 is CASSPTPGPNFAQHF. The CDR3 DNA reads TGTGCCAGCAGCCCCACCCCGGGACCCAATTTTGCCCAGCATTTT.